This entry lists 21 T cell receptor beta chains sequenced from one sample in a study of T cells in Graves' hyperthyroidism and ophthalmopathy. Amplification of TCR beta CDR3 regions was performed using RNA transcripts as template. With the HTBI primer set, the TCR CDR3 went through a first round of RT-PCR. TCRdb passed the multiplex PCR reads through MiXCR, listing each CDR3 protein once. The data show hundreds of thousands of distinct CDR3 sequences, over 11% seen once. Sequencing input: blood. The origin of the receptors is a man aged 50 to 59 with Graves' ophthalmopathy.

In this sample, this clonotype turned up many times. This chain connects TRBV2 to TRBJ1-2, with a possible D match to TRBD1 (6 bases). This CDR3 contains 13 residues. Trimming stripped 6 bases from V and 8 bases from J, with 16 bases between. Germline V gene sequence: CDR1 SNHLY, CDR2 FYNNEI. As DNA, the CDR3 is TGTGCCAGCAGGAGGACAGCCAACATGGGCTACACCTTC. Its protein product is CASRRTANMGYTF.

The rearrangement links TRBV29-1 to TRBJ1-1; D gene uncertain. Trimming removed 8 bases from V and 4 bases from J, with 20 bases in between. Germline assignment: CDR1 SQVTM and CDR2 ANQGSEA. The CDR3 has 14 amino acids. The CDR3 protein is CSQLKTTSATEAFF. The CDR3 DNA sequence: TGCAGCCAATTAAAAACGACTTCGGCCACTGAAGCTTTCTTT.

This clonotype was counted many times. This chain uses TRBV20-1 with TRBJ2-3; D gene uncertain. This CDR3 is built from 14 residues. V was trimmed by 2 bases and J by 2 bases, leaving 11 bases between them. Germline V gives CDR1 DFQATT, CDR2 SNEGSKA (reference sequence). CDR3 protein: CSARRTHNTDTQYF. CDR3 sequence (DNA): TGCAGTGCTAGAAGAACCCATAACACAGATACGCAGTATTTT.

As concerns this clonotype: One end of the junction varies from germline; a read error may be responsible. The genes are TRBV7-8 and TRBJ1-5; D is unresolved. Per the germline V gene, CDR1 is SGHVS and CDR2 is FQNEAQ. The CDR3 runs 14 residues. CDR3 coding DNA: TGTGCCCGCAGCTTAGACCCTTCGGCCCAGCCCCAGCATTTT. Its translation: CARSLDPSAQPQHF.

The sample holds a few counts of this clonotype. The chain joins TRBV6-1 to TRBJ1-5; D perhaps matches TRBD1 (5 bases). With 5 bases removed from V and 7 bases from J, the gap between germline ends came to 9 bases. The CDR3 is made up of 12 amino acids. Germline CDR1 is MNHNS and CDR2 is SASEGT. The CDR3 bases are TGTGCCAGCAGTATGGGGGGGCAGCCCCAGCATTTT. It yields the protein CASSMGGQPQHF.

The chain employs TRBV20-1 and TRBJ2-7; possibly TRBD2 for D (5 bases). Germline-derived CDR1 and CDR2 are DFQATT and SNEGSKA (reference sequence). Trimming took 0 bases from V and 3 from J, leaving 15 bases between them. This CDR3 region has 15 residues. Written as DNA, the CDR3 is TGCAGTGCTAGAGATGTTGGGCGGGCCGACTACGAGCAGTACTTC. Encoded protein: CSARDVGRADYEQYF.

Many counts were recorded for this clonotype. The chain recombines TRBV10-3 with TRBJ2-1; the match to TRBD2 covers 12 bases. The J segment lost 3 bases and the V segment lost 7 bases, leaving 4 bases of the junction unmatched. The CDR3 is 15 residues long. CDR1 and CDR2 from the germline V gene are ENHRY and SYGVKD. The CDR3: CAITGLAGIYNEQFF. The DNA for the CDR3 is TGTGCCATCACCGGACTAGCGGGGATCTACAATGAGCAGTTCTTC.

The table lists this clonotype with many counts. This chain joins TRBV11-2 and TRBJ2-2; TRBD2 matches 10 bases. V lost 5 bases to trimming and J lost 3 bases; unmatched junction nucleotides: 3. The germline V gene encodes CDR1 SGHAT and CDR2 FQNNGV. The CDR3 is 15 residues long. The CDR3 loop is CASSMTSGHTGELFF. CDR3 DNA sequence: TGTGCCAGCAGCATGACTAGCGGGCACACCGGGGAGCTGTTTTTT.

This clonotype was recorded at least ten times. The chain employs TRBV3-1 and TRBJ2-1; 8 nucleotides line up with TRBD2. Germline loops: CDR1 LGHDT, CDR2 YNNKEL (reference sequence). The CDR3 totals 15 residues. Unmatched junction bases numbered 6, after V lost 3 bases and J lost 5 bases. Here the CDR3 DNA reads TGTGCCAGCAGCCAGGGAGCGGGAGCAAACAATGAGCAGTTCTTC. Protein: CASSQGAGANNEQFF.

The V gene is TRBV19, the J gene TRBJ2-4, with 10 nucleotides matching TRBD1. Trimming cost V 9 bases and J 7 bases; bases outside gene matches: 3. Looked up from germline, CDR1 is LNHDA and CDR2 is SQIVND (reference sequence). The CDR3 totals 12 residues. The CDR3 spells CASGTGENIQYF. DNA of the CDR3: TGTGCCAGCGGGACAGGGGAGAACATTCAGTACTTC.

This clonotype has ten or more counts. The chain combines TRBV20-1 with TRBJ2-4; D uncertain. Germline V lookup: CDR1 DFQATT, CDR2 SNEGSKA (reference sequence). The CDR3 covers 13 residues. Trimming left V 7 bases short and J 0 bases short, with 10 bases between. The CDR3 nucleotides are TGCAGTGGTCAGAGTTTAGCCAAAAACATTCAGTACTTC. It encodes CSGQSLAKNIQYF.

This clonotype was detected only a few times. V gene TRBV28 combines with J gene TRBJ2-2, with TRBD2 matching over 8 bases. The CDR3 covers 14 residues. J gave up 5 bases and V 3 bases, and 2 bases lay outside the gene matches. The germline V gene has CDR1 MDHEN and CDR2 SYDVKM. CDR3 coding DNA: TGTGCCAGCAGTTTTCAGCGGGAGACCGGGGAGCTGTTTTTT. This translates into CASSFQRETGELFF.

This chain connects TRBV10-3 to TRBJ1-3, with TRBD1 matching 12 bases. The J segment lost 6 bases and the V segment lost 5 bases, leaving 8 bases of the junction unmatched. Germline lookup yields CDR1 ENHRY and CDR2 SYGVKD. CDR3 length: 16 residues. CDR3 nucleotide sequence: TGTGCCATCAGTCCGGGACAGGGGGCTTTTTCAAACACCATATATTTT. It encodes CAISPGQGAFSNTIYF.

This clonotype appeared many times. This chain joins TRBV24-1 and TRBJ2-3; D may be TRBD1 or TRBD2 (6 bases each). V was clipped by 9 bases and J by 2 bases, with 17 bases between them. The CDR3 loop spans 15 amino acids. The germline CDR1 and CDR2 sequences are KGHDR and SFDVKD. This CDR3 reads CATPGGGPHTDTQYF. Written as DNA, the CDR3 is TGTGCCACCCCCGGTGGGGGGCCCCACACAGATACGCAGTATTTT.

This clonotype was counted ten times or more. J is TRBJ2-3 and V is TRBV6-1; 14 positions agree with TRBD2. This CDR3 region has 23 residues. With 5 bases clipped from V and 3 bases from J, the junction kept 25 bases outside the gene matches. Per the germline V gene, CDR1 is MNHNS and CDR2 is SASEGT. The chain's CDR3 is CASSLIGQHQKTSGRAGTDTQYF. The CDR3 bases are TGTGCCAGCAGTTTAATAGGACAGCATCAGAAGACTAGCGGGAGGGCCGGTACAGATACGCAGTATTTT.

The chain carries TRBV20-1 and TRBJ1-1; D unresolved. Germline loops: CDR1 DFQATT, CDR2 SNEGSKA (reference sequence). CDR3 length: 13 residues. V lost 4 bases and J 4 bases, leaving 13 bases between the germline ends. The CDR3 spells CSAKGRDLTEAFF. CDR3 coding DNA: TGCAGTGCTAAAGGCCGGGATCTCACTGAAGCTTTCTTT.

J is TRBJ1-5 and V is TRBV6-1, with D hard to call. The V and J ends lost 4 bases and 0 bases respectively, with 7 bases between them. From germline, CDR1 is MNHNS and CDR2 SASEGT. The CDR3 consists of 14 residues. The DNA for the CDR3 is TGTGCCAGCAGTGCCGAGAGTAGCAATCAGCCCCAGCATTTT. This encodes CASSAESSNQPQHF.

This clonotype was counted at least ten times. V and J are TRBV20-1 and TRBJ2-3, with 9 bases aligning to TRBD2. The CDR3 has 17 amino acids. The trim removed 5 bases at V and 1 base at J, leaving 13 bases unmatched. Germline-derived CDR1 and CDR2 are DFQATT and SNEGSKA (reference sequence). The CDR3 here is CSAARGSGSSGTDTQYF. The DNA for the CDR3 is TGCAGTGCTGCAAGGGGTAGCGGGAGTTCGGGCACAGATACGCAGTATTTT.

This clonotype was detected many times. V and J are TRBV20-1 and TRBJ2-1, with D perhaps matching TRBD1 (5 bases). This CDR3 comprises 11 residues. Germline V CDR1 and CDR2: DFQATT, SNEGSKA (reference sequence). Deletions cut 5 bases from V and 4 bases from J, with 6 bases between. CDR3 protein: CSAPGYNEQFF. CDR3 DNA: TGCAGTGCTCCAGGGTACAATGAGCAGTTCTTC.

This clonotype came up many times. The V and J genes are TRBV28 and TRBJ2-1, with D maybe TRBD1 (5 bases). Germline V gives CDR1 MDHEN, CDR2 SYDVKM. The V and J ends lost 1 base and 6 bases respectively, with 7 bases between them. This CDR3 contains 13 residues. In DNA form, the CDR3 reads TGTGCCAGCAGTTTATTTAGGGGCAATGAGCAGTTCTTC. Its protein product is CASSLFRGNEQFF.

This clonotype has a handful of counts. V gene TRBV7-6 combines with J gene TRBJ2-3; tentatively, D is TRBD2 (5 bases). Germline lookup yields CDR1 SGHVS and CDR2 FNYEAQ. The CDR3 runs to 15 residues. V lost 5 bases and J lost 2, with 14 bases in between. CDR3: CASSPLTGNTDTQYF. The CDR3 DNA reads TGTGCCAGCAGCCCATTAACCGGGAACACAGATACGCAGTATTTT.